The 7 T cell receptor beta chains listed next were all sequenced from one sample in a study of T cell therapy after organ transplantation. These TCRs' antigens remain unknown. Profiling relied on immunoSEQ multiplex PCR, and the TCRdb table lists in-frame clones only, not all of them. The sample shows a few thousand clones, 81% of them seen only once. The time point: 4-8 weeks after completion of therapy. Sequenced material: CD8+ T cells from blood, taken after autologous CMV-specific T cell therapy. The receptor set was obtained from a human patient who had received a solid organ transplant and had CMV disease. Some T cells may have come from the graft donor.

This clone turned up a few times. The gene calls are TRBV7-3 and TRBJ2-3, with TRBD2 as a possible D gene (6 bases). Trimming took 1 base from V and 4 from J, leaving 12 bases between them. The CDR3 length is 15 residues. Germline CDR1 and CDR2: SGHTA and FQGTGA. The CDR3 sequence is CASSLKGGDPDTQYF. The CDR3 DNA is TGTGCCAGCAGCTTAAAGGGCGGGGACCCAGATACGCAGTATTTT. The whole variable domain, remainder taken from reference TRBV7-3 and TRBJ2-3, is GAGVSQTPSNKVTEKGKYVELRCDPISGHTALYWYRQSLGQGPEFLIYFQGTGAADDSGLPNDRFFAVRPEGSVSTLKIQRTERGDSAVYLCASSLKGGDPDTQYFGPGTRLTVL.

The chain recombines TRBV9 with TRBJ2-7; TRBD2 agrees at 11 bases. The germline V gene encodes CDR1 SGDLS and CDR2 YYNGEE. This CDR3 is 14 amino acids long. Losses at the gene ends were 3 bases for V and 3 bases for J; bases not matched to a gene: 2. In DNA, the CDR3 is TGTGCCAGCAGCGGAGGGACTAGCGGCTACGAGCAGTACTTC. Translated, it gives CASSGGTSGYEQYF.

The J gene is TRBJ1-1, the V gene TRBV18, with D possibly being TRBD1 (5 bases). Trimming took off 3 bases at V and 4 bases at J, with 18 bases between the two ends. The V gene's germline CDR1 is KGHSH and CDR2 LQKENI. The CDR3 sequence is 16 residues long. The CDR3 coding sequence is TGTGCCAGCTCACCCACAGGTCTCCCTTGGGGCACTGAAGCTTTCTTT. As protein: CASSPTGLPWGTEAFF.

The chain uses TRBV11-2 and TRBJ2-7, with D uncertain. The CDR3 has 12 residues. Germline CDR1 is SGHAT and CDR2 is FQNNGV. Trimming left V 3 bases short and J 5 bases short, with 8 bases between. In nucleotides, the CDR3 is TGTGCCAGCAGCTTTAGTCAGAACGAGCAGTACTTC. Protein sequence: CASSFSQNEQYF.

The CDR3: CASSQDTGVYEKLFF. The CDR3 DNA is TGCGCCAGCAGCCAAGATACGGGGGTATATGAAAAACTGTTTTTT. The chain uses TRBV4-3 and TRBJ1-4; a weak D match, TRBD1 (5 bases). Germline values: CDR1 LGHNA, CDR2 YSLEER. V gave up 0 bases and J gave up 6 bases, with 11 bases separating them. The CDR3 is 15 residues long.

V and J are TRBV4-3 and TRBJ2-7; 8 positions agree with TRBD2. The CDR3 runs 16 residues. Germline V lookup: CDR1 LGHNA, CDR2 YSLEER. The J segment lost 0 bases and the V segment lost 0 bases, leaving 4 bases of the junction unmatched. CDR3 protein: CASSQDSLAGSYEQYF. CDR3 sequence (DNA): TGCGCCAGCAGCCAAGACAGCCTAGCGGGCTCCTACGAGCAGTACTTC.

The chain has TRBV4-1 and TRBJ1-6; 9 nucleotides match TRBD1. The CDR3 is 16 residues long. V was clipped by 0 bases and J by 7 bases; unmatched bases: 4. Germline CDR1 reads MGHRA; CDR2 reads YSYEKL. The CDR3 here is CASSQDPGQGNSPLHF. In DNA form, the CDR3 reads TGCGCCAGCAGCCAAGATCCGGGACAGGGAAATTCACCCCTCCACTTT.